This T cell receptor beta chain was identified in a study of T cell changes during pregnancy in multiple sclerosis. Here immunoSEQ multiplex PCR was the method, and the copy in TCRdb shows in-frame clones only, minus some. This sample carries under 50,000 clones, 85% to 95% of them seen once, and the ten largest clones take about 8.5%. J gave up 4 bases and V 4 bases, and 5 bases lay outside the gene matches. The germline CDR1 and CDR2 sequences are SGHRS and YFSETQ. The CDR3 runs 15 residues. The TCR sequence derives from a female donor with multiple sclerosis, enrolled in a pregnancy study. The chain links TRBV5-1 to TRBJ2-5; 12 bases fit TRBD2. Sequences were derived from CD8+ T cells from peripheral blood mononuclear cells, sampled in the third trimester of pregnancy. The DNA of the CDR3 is TGCGCCAGCAGCCGGACTAGCGGGACGGCAGAGACCCAGTACTTC. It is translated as CASSRTSGTAETQYF.